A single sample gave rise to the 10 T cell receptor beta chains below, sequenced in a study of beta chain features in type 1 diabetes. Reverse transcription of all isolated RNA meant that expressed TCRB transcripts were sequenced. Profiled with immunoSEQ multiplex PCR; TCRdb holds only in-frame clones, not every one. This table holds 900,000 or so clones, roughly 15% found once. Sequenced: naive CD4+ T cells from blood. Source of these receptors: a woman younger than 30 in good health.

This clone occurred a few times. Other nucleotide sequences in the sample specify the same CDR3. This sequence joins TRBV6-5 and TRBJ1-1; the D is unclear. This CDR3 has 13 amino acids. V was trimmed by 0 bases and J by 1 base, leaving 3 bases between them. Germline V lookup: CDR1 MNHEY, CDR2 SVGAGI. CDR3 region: CASSYSWNTEAFF. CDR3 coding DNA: TGTGCCAGCAGTTACTCGTGGAACACTGAAGCTTTCTTT.

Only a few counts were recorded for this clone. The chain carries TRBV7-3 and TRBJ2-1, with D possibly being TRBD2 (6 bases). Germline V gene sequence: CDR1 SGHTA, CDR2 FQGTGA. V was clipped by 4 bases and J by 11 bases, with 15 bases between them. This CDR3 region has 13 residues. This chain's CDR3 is CASSSASDGKQFF. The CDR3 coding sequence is TGTGCCAGCAGCTCCGCTAGCGATGGGAAGCAGTTCTTC. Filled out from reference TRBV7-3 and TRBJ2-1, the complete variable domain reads GAGVSQTPSNKVTEKGKYVELRCDPISGHTALYWYRQSLGQGPEFLIYFQGTGAADDSGLPNDRFFAVRPEGSVSTLKIQRTERGDSAVYLCASSSASDGKQFFGPGTRLTVL.

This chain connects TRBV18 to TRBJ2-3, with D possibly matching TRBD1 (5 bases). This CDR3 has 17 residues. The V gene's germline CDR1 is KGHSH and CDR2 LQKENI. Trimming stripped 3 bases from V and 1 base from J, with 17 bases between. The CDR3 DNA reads TGTGCCAGCTCACCGCAGTCCCAGACAGCTCGCACAGATACGCAGTATTTT. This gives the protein CASSPQSQTARTDTQYF.

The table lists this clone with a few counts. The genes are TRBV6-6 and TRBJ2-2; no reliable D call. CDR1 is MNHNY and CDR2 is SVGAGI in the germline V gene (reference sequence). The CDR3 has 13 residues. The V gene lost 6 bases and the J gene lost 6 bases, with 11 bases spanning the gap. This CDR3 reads CASSTFRSGELFF. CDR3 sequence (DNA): TGTGCCAGCAGCACCTTTCGGTCCGGGGAGCTGTTTTTT.

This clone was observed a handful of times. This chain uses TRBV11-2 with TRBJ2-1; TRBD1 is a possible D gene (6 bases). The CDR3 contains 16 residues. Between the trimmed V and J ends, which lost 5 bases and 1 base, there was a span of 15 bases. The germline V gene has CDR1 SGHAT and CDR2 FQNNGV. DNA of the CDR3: TGTGCCAGCAGCACCACCGGGACACAATCCTACAATGAGCAGTTCTTC. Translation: CASSTTGTQSYNEQFF.

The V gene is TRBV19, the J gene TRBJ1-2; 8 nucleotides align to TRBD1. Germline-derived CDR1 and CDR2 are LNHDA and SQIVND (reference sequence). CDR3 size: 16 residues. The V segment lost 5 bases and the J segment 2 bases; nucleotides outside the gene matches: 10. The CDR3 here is CASSPGGQVLNYGYTF. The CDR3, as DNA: TGTGCCAGTAGTCCCGGGGGACAGGTCCTCAACTATGGCTACACCTTC. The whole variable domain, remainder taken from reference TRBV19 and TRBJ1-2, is DGGITQSPKYLFRKEGQNVTLSCEQNLNHDAMYWYRQDPGQGLRLIYYSQIVNDFQKGDIAEGYSVSREKKESFPLTVTSAQKNPTAFYLCASSPGGQVLNYGYTFGSGTRLTVV.

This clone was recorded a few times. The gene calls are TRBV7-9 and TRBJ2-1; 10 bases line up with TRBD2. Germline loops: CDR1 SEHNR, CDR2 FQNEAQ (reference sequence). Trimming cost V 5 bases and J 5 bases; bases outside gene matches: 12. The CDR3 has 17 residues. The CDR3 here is CASSRTEVAGGNNEQFF. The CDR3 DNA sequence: TGTGCCAGCAGCAGAACCGAGGTAGCGGGAGGTAACAATGAGCAGTTCTTC.

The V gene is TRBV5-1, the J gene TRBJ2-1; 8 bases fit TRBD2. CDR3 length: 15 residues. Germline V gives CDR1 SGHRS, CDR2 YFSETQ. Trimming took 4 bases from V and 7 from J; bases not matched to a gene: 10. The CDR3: CASSPAGTRSNEQFF. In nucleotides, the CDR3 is TGCGCCAGCAGCCCGGCCGGGACTAGATCGAATGAGCAGTTCTTC.

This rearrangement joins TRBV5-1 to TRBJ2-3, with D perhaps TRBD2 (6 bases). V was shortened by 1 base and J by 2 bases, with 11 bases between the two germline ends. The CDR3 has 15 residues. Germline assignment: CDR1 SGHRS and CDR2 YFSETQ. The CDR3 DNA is TGCGCCAGCAGCTTGCGGGAGAGATACACAGATACGCAGTATTTT. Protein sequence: CASSLRERYTDTQYF.

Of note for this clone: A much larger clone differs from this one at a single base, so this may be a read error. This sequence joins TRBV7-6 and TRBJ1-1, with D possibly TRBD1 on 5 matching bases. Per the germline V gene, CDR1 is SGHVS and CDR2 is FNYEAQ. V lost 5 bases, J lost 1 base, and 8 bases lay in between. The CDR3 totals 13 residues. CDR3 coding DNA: TGTGCCAGCAGCCAAGGGGAGAACACTGAAGCTTTCTTT. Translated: CASSQGENTEAFF.